This T cell receptor beta chain was recorded in a study of control samples from healthy donors and cancer patients. Sequenced by immunoSEQ multiplex PCR; TCRdb stores in-frame clones only, minus some. The sample lists 93,000 or so clones, around nine tenths seen once, with about 18% in the top ten. The sequence came from a man between 60 and 70 years old with lung cancer. What was sequenced was PBMCs.

The CDR3 sequence: CATSNKDHYGYTF. CDR3 nucleotide sequence: TGTGCCACCAGCAACAAAGACCACTATGGCTACACCTTC. The chain joins TRBV24-1 to TRBJ1-2; unclear D gene. Germline values: CDR1 KGHDR, CDR2 SFDVKD. V was cut by 7 bases and J by 3 bases, with 11 bases left in between. The CDR3 runs to 13 residues.